These 27 T cell receptor beta chains originate from one sample sequenced in a study of blood T cell repertoires in COVID-19. Measured with immunoSEQ multiplex PCR; TCRdb has only the in-frame clones, and not every one. In the table there are over 10,000 clones, 82% of which are singletons. The specimen was peripheral blood. The receptors were sampled from an elderly man with acute or convalescent COVID-19.

In this sample, this clone turned up once. In nucleotides, the CDR3 is TGTGCCAGCAGTCAACGACGGGATTCACCCCTCCACTTT. Translation gives CASSQRRDSPLHF. This rearrangement joins TRBV6-2 or TRBV6-3 to TRBJ1-6; D ambiguous. Looked up from germline, CDR1 is MNHEY and CDR2 is SVGEGT. V lost 5 bases, J lost 8 bases, and 10 bases lay in between. CDR3 size: 13 residues.

V usage is TRBV9 and J usage is TRBJ2-3, with D maybe TRBD2 (7 bases). Trimming removed 0 bases at V and 1 base at J, with 12 bases between. The CDR3 has 16 residues. Germline CDR1 SGDLS, CDR2 YYNGEE. CDR3 region: CASSVGGGAGTDTQYF. The CDR3 coding sequence is TGTGCCAGCAGCGTAGGAGGGGGGGCGGGCACAGATACGCAGTATTTT.

The genes are TRBV19 and TRBJ2-5; D is perhaps TRBD1 (6 bases). The CDR3 sequence is 14 residues long. CDR1 and CDR2 from the germline V gene are LNHDA and SQIVND (reference sequence). The V gene lost 6 bases and the J gene lost 1 base, with 12 bases spanning the gap. CDR3 in amino acids: CASSVTGLQETQYF. The CDR3, as DNA: TGTGCCAGTAGCGTGACAGGCCTCCAAGAGACCCAGTACTTC.

The chain uses TRBV5-1 and TRBJ1-3; D not resolved. Germline CDR1 SGHRS, CDR2 YFSETQ. The V and J ends lost 2 bases and 0 bases respectively, with 12 bases between them. The CDR3 has 16 residues. CDR3 DNA: TGCGCCAGCAGCTTTTCGGGTTTAAACTCTGGAAACACCATATATTTT. Translating gives CASSFSGLNSGNTIYF.

The chain couples TRBV7-2 to TRBJ2-6; D is uncertain. CDR1 is SGHTA and CDR2 is FQGNSA in the germline V gene. The CDR3 is made up of 15 amino acids. Trimming left V 1 base short and J 3 bases short, with 7 bases between. CDR3 sequence: CASSLVVIGANVLTF. CDR3 in DNA: TGTGCCAGCAGCTTAGTCGTTATTGGGGCCAACGTCCTGACTTTC.

This clone has more than one count but fewer than ten. The chain has TRBV7-2 and TRBJ1-2; 7 positions match TRBD1. Germline lookup yields CDR1 SGHTA and CDR2 FQGNSA. J lost 2 bases, V lost 5 bases, and 8 bases had no gene match. CDR3 length: 15 residues. The CDR3 DNA follows: TGTGCCAGCAGCAAACAGGGGTCTTCGAACTATGGCTACACCTTC. Translating it yields CASSKQGSSNYGYTF.

The chain carries TRBV6-1 and TRBJ2-1; tentative D call: TRBD1 (5 bases). V was trimmed by 3 bases and J by 4 bases, leaving 10 bases between them. The CDR3 length is 14 residues. Germline assignment: CDR1 MNHNS and CDR2 SASEGT. The CDR3 bases are TGTGCCAGCAGTGATGGGGCAGAATACAATGAGCAGTTCTTC. Translating gives CASSDGAEYNEQFF.

The chain links TRBV5-1 to TRBJ1-6; D may be TRBD1 (5 bases). Germline-derived CDR1 and CDR2 are SGHRS and YFSETQ. The CDR3 runs to 14 residues. V lost 4 bases and J lost 6, with 11 bases in between. The DNA for the CDR3 is TGCGCCAGCAGCGGCGGACAAGCTAATTCACCCCTCCACTTT. Its translation is CASSGGQANSPLHF.

The V call is TRBV5-5, the J call TRBJ1-4; the D gene is possibly TRBD1 (6 bases). The CDR3 is 16 amino acids. Germline CDR1 is SGHKS and CDR2 is YYEKEE (reference sequence). V was cut by 3 bases and J by 0 bases, with 12 bases left in between. CDR3 protein: CASSSGDGTTNEKLFF. In DNA, the CDR3 is TGTGCCAGCAGCTCAGGGGACGGTACAACTAATGAAAAACTGTTTTTT.

V usage is TRBV7-9 and J usage is TRBJ1-3, with D tentatively TRBD1 (5 bases). CDR1 and CDR2 from the germline V gene are SEHNR and FQNEAQ (reference sequence). V was pared by 7 bases and J by 4 bases, with 11 bases between. The CDR3 extends over 13 amino acids. The DNA of the CDR3 is TGTGCCAGCAATCAGGGATCGGGAAACACCATATATTTT. Its translation: CASNQGSGNTIYF.

The chain combines TRBV5-4 with TRBJ2-1, with D maybe TRBD1 (5 bases). Germline lookup yields CDR1 SGHNT and CDR2 YYREEE (reference sequence). This CDR3 comprises 14 residues. Trimming stripped 1 base from V and 3 bases from J, with 8 bases between. The CDR3 nucleotides read TGTGCCAGCAGCTTGAAGGGGATCTACAATGAGCAGTTCTTC. This gives the protein CASSLKGIYNEQFF.

This chain joins TRBV3-1 (or the pseudogene TRBV3-2) and TRBJ2-5; 7 nucleotides match TRBD2. The germline V gene has CDR1 LGHDT and CDR2 YNNKEL (reference sequence). J gave up 4 bases and V 0 bases, and 5 bases lay outside the gene matches. This CDR3 has 15 amino acids. Here the CDR3 reads CASSQELTSSETQYF. CDR3 in DNA: TGTGCCAGCAGCCAAGAGTTGACTAGCTCAGAGACCCAGTACTTC.

The J gene is TRBJ1-6, the V gene TRBV5-6; 9 positions match TRBD1. Germline assignment: CDR1 SGHDT and CDR2 YYEEEE. The trim removed 4 bases at V and 8 bases at J, leaving 10 bases unmatched. This CDR3 region has 16 residues. The chain's CDR3 is CASSPNRGLLDSPLHF. CDR3 nucleotides: TGTGCCAGCAGCCCGAACAGGGGGCTCTTGGATTCACCCCTCCACTTT.

This sequence joins TRBV27 and TRBJ1-6; D may be TRBD1 (6 bases). CDR1 MNHEY and CDR2 SMNVEV come from the germline V gene (reference sequence). This CDR3 has 15 residues. V was clipped by 2 bases and J by 10 bases, with 15 bases between them. CDR3: CASSLVRARGSPLHF. The CDR3 DNA reads as TGTGCCAGCAGTTTAGTCCGGGCGAGGGGGTCACCCCTCCACTTT.

This clone was counted only a few times. The rearrangement links TRBV6-1 to TRBJ1-5; no clear D. Looked up from germline, CDR1 is MNHNS and CDR2 is SASEGT. Between the trimmed V and J ends, which lost 2 bases and 7 bases, there was a span of 9 bases. The length of the CDR3 is 13 residues. CDR3 sequence reads: CASSEMQSQPQHF. The CDR3 DNA is TGTGCCAGCAGTGAAATGCAGTCCCAGCCCCAGCATTTT.

This chain joins TRBV7-3 and TRBJ2-2, with D tentatively TRBD2 (5 bases). The V and J ends lost 2 bases and 1 base respectively, with 14 bases between them. The CDR3 is 17 residues long. Germline assignment: CDR1 SGHTA and CDR2 FQGTGA. The CDR3: CASSLDRGFGNTGELFF. CDR3 nucleotides: TGTGCCAGCAGCTTAGATCGGGGATTCGGGAACACCGGGGAGCTGTTTTTT.

This clone qualifies as medium-sized. A read error may account for a junction end that differs from germline. At the DNA level, this CDR3 is encoded by other sequences in the same sample as well. The CDR3 coding sequence is TGCGCCCGCAGCTTGGGGGGGGTCAGGGATACGCAGTATTTT. The encoded protein is CARSLGGVRDTQYF. The chain uses TRBV5-1 and TRBJ2-3; TRBD2 agrees at 7 bases. There are 14 residues in the CDR3. Per the germline V gene, CDR1 is SGHRS and CDR2 is YFSETQ.

V gene TRBV6-1 combines with J gene TRBJ1-2; unclear D gene. The CDR3 spans 14 residues. The germline V gene has CDR1 MNHNS and CDR2 SASEGT. Trimming pared 2 bases from V and 4 bases from J, leaving 11 bases between. The CDR3 loop reads CASSEMFTGYGYTF. CDR3 DNA: TGTGCCAGCAGTGAAATGTTTACTGGCTATGGCTACACCTTC.

About this clone: At one end the junction does not follow the germline gene, possibly because of a read error. The rearrangement links TRBV28 to TRBJ1-4, with TRBD1 matching over 9 bases. The CDR3 totals 14 residues. CDR1 is MDHEN, CDR2 SYDVKM, per germline. The CDR3 coding sequence is TGTGCCGGCAGAAAACAGGGGGCGGGGGAAAAACTGTTTTTT. It is translated as CAGRKQGAGEKLFF.

The chain recombines TRBV27 with TRBJ2-5; possibly TRBD1 for D (10 bases). This CDR3 is built from 20 residues. V was pared by 4 bases and J by 6 bases, with 33 bases between. Germline V gene sequence: CDR1 MNHEY, CDR2 SMNVEV (reference sequence). CDR3 sequence reads: CASSSEGTGVCSRGGKTQYF. Written as DNA, the CDR3 is TGTGCCAGCAGTTCGGAGGGGACAGGGGTGTGCTCGCGGGGGGGTAAGACCCAGTACTTC.

The chain uses TRBV6-5 and TRBJ2-3; maybe TRBD2 (6 bases). CDR1 and CDR2 (germline): MNHEY, SVGAGI. With 6 bases removed from V and 6 bases from J, the gap between germline ends came to 16 bases. This CDR3 region has 14 residues. CDR3 protein: CASSRGVAGDTQYF. The CDR3 DNA reads as TGTGCCAGCAGCCGCGGGGTGGCAGGGGATACGCAGTATTTT.

The gene calls are TRBV30 and TRBJ1-3, with a possible D match to TRBD1 (6 bases). V dropped 8 bases and J dropped 0 bases, with 17 bases sitting between them. This CDR3 has 15 amino acids. Germline assignment: CDR1 GTSNPN and CDR2 SVGIG (reference sequence). The CDR3 spells CAGLDRRPSGNTIYF. The CDR3 region has the DNA TGTGCCGGTTTAGACAGGCGACCCTCTGGAAACACCATATATTTT. Based on the CDR3 plus reference TRBV30 and TRBJ1-3, the full variable domain is SQTIHQWPATLVQPVGSPLSLECTVEGTSNPNLYWYRQAAGRGLQLLFYSVGIGQISSEVPQNLSASRPQDRQFILSSKKLLLSDSGFYLCAGLDRRPSGNTIYFGEGSWLTVV.

The DNA of the CDR3 is TGTGCCAGCAGCCAAGGTGCGACGGGACAGCAGGGGAAACTGTTTTTT. This sequence encodes CASSQGATGQQGKLFF. The chain combines TRBV4-2 with TRBJ1-4; TRBD1 matches 7 bases. The CDR3 is 16 amino acids. V dropped 1 base and J dropped 11; count of bases not matched to a gene: 13. Germline V gives CDR1 LGHNA, CDR2 YNFKEQ.

This clone has just a few counts. The chain joins TRBV5-1 to TRBJ2-7, with D tentatively TRBD1 (6 bases). Germline CDR1 is SGHRS and CDR2 is YFSETQ. V lost 0 bases to trimming and J lost 5 bases, with 12 bases between them. This CDR3 contains 14 residues. The CDR3 loop is CASSLAAGDHEQYF. CDR3 nucleotide sequence: TGCGCCAGCAGCTTGGCGGCAGGGGACCACGAGCAGTACTTC.

V and J are TRBV9 and TRBJ1-1; TRBD1 agrees at 8 bases. The CDR3 totals 17 residues. Germline V CDR1 and CDR2: SGDLS, YYNGEE. Germline trimming cut 5 bases from V and 5 bases from J; bases unmatched to any gene: 17. CDR3 nucleotide sequence: TGTGCCAGCAGATTCAAGCGGACAGGGAGTTGGTGGACTGAAGCTTTCTTT. Translation: CASRFKRTGSWWTEAFF.

CDR3 loop: CVSTGQRNYGYTF. The CDR3 DNA reads TGTGTATCTACCGGACAGCGAAACTATGGCTACACCTTC. The rearrangement uses TRBV19 and TRBJ1-2, with a possible D match to TRBD1 (6 bases). The CDR3 totals 13 residues. CDR1 and CDR2 (germline): LNHDA, SQIVND (reference sequence).

J is TRBJ1-6 and V is TRBV9; TRBD1 is a possible D gene (5 bases). This CDR3 is built from 15 residues. The ends were cut back, 4 bases at V and 8 bases at J, with 16 bases in the middle. Germline V gives CDR1 SGDLS, CDR2 YYNGEE. The CDR3 loop reads CASSQTGAEDSPLHF. CDR3 nucleotide sequence: TGTGCCAGCAGCCAAACAGGCGCCGAAGATTCACCCCTCCACTTT.